Here is one T cell receptor (beta chain) with its context. Its antigen is unknown. The CDR3 loop spans 13 amino acids. V was pared by 6 bases and J by 10 bases, with 17 bases between. CDR1 and CDR2 from the germline V gene are SGHKS and YYEKEE (reference sequence). TCRdb redid the calling of the reads with MiXCR, one entry per CDR3 protein. The table shows roughly 700,000 distinct CDR3 sequences, with 33% occurring only once. The data were obtained in a study of T cell repertoires in cytomegalovirus infection. For the study at large: Well-studied HLA-B-restricted epitopes and recently identified HLA-C-restricted epitopes of CMV were both used in the study. The public TCR beta signatures pointed to both CMV infection and matching HLA type.

Study-wide results and limits: HLA-C-restricted CMV clonotypes gave the most frequent clonotype in two of eight donors. Cumulated frequencies of public TCR beta families served to identify carriers of CMV plus the relevant HLA.

The receptor was isolated from a human donor in good health (CMV status not recorded). Some clones in this sample may be carry-over from other donors' samples. This material consisted of cultured PBMCs, taken from culture after CMV antigen stimulation. The chain links TRBV5-5 to TRBJ1-5; D remains ambiguous. CDR3 region: CASTAILGSPQHF. For the CDR3, the DNA is TGTGCCAGCACCGCCATATTAGGCAGCCCCCAGCATTTT.